The present entry profiles one T cell receptor beta chain with its context. The data are from a study of regulatory T cells in long-lasting Graves disease. Trimming cost V 0 bases and J 5 bases, with 12 bases left between them. The CDR3 sequence is 15 residues long. In germline, CDR1 is MNHEY, CDR2 SVGAGI. Regarding time point: newly diagnosed GD, antithyroid drugs for less than 3 months. RNA isolated from PBMCs was used to make the TCR library. Investigators prepared the TCR beta libraries by applying iRepertoire HTBI primers and Arm-PCR of CDR3 regions. TCRdb re-called the multiplex PCR reads through MiXCR, storing one row per CDR3 protein. Of about 420,000 distinct CDR3 sequences listed, roughly 15% are singletons. These records were also assigned to another study, of T cells in Graves' hyperthyroidism and ophthalmopathy.

The source was peripheral blood mononuclear cells (PBMCs), collected at new diagnosis, from a patient treated with antithyroid drugs. This sequence was found in a woman aged 18-30 years with Graves disease. V is TRBV6-5 and J is TRBJ2-3; tentative D call: TRBD2 (5 bases). Here the CDR3 reads CASSYSLGKGDTQYF. Here the CDR3 DNA reads TGTGCCAGCAGTTACTCACTAGGGAAGGGAGATACGCAGTATTTT.